Sequencing of this TCR beta chain was carried out in a study of blood T cell repertoires in COVID-19. CDR3 size: 13 residues. Germline V gene data show CDR1 as MNHEY and CDR2 as SVGEGT. The V and J ends lost 6 bases and 8 bases respectively, with 13 bases between them. In the original analysis: Estimation of nucleated cell counts was performed using reference gene primer amplification. Some clones are missing from TCRdb's copy, which holds only in-frame ones; the method was immunoSEQ multiplex PCR. The V and J calls and clone size are taken from that table; D and trimming were inferred from the DNA. The data show about 150,000 clones, around 82% seen once.

Sequencing input: peripheral blood. The chain employs TRBV6-2 or TRBV6-3 and TRBJ1-4; D is unresolved. This receptor was obtained from a man aged 55 to 70 with COVID-19, enrolled during active disease. In nucleotides, the CDR3 is TGTGCCAGCAGCCGAGGGAATTCGGAAAAACTGTTTTTT. Translation: CASSRGNSEKLFF.